The next 27 T cell receptor beta chains were all read from a single sample in a study of blood T cell repertoires in COVID-19 (dated by TCRdb to about 2020). Libraries were prepared through the immunoSEQ multiplex PCR assay. This is the immuneACCESS table as TCRdb keeps it, with only in-frame sequences that have V and J called. A part of the clones is gone; compared with another copy, unresolved V genes explain less than half, and the rest is unexplained. Within this sample are 350,000 to 450,000 clones, with 89% of them counted one time only. 1.5% to 1.8% of the sample rests with the top ten. The sequenced sample consisted of peripheral blood. These TCRs come from a middle-aged woman with COVID-19, enrolled during active disease.

The V gene is TRBV11-2, the J gene TRBJ2-6, with D uncertain. Per germline, CDR1 SGHAT and CDR2 FQNNGV. This CDR3 contains 14 residues. Trimming stripped 5 bases from V and 0 bases from J, with 5 bases between. Written as DNA, the CDR3 is TGTGCCAGCAGCCTTGTCTCTGGGGCCAACGTCCTGACTTTC. It is translated as CASSLVSGANVLTF.

This clone was recorded once. The chain uses TRBV28 and TRBJ1-2; 9 nucleotides align to TRBD1. The V gene end was trimmed by 6 bases and the J gene end by 8 bases; junction bases not matched to a gene: 10. Per germline, CDR1 MDHEN and CDR2 SYDVKM. The CDR3 is 14 residues long. The CDR3 here is CASSLTGGMKGYTF. In DNA, the CDR3 is TGTGCCAGCAGCCTGACAGGGGGAATGAAGGGCTACACCTTC.

The chain combines TRBV19 with TRBJ1-1; possibly TRBD1 for D (6 bases). CDR1 and CDR2 from the germline V gene are LNHDA and SQIVND (reference sequence). V lost 5 bases and J lost 5, with 18 bases in between. This CDR3 has 15 residues. The CDR3 DNA reads TGTGCCAGTAGTCCCCGGGTAGGGGGAAGTACTGAAGCTTTCTTT. Its translation: CASSPRVGGSTEAFF.

The chain employs TRBV28 and TRBJ2-7, with a possible D match to TRBD2 (5 bases). Per the germline V gene, CDR1 is MDHEN and CDR2 is SYDVKM. Trimming removed 6 bases at V and 3 bases at J, with 9 bases between. This CDR3 has 12 residues. CDR3 loop: CASSLTIYEQYF. The CDR3 DNA sequence: TGTGCCAGCAGCCTGACTATCTACGAGCAGTACTTC.

The J gene is TRBJ1-6, the V gene TRBV5-4; 9 bases align to TRBD1. With 3 bases clipped from V and 10 bases from J, the junction kept 11 bases outside the gene matches. This CDR3 is built from 16 residues. The germline gives CDR1 SGHNT, CDR2 YYREEE (reference sequence). The CDR3: CASSSLQGAVDSPLHF. CDR3 DNA sequence: TGTGCCAGCAGCTCTCTACAGGGGGCCGTTGACTCACCCCTCCACTTT.

This clone was observed a few times. The rearrangement uses TRBV7-9 and TRBJ1-6; D remains ambiguous. This CDR3 contains 13 residues. Germline CDR1 reads SEHNR; CDR2 reads FQNEAQ (reference sequence). V dropped 2 bases and J dropped 9 bases, with 8 bases sitting between them. CDR3 loop: CASSLQESSPLHF. DNA for the CDR3: TGTGCCAGCAGCTTACAGGAATCTTCACCCCTCCACTTT.

Points on this clone: The same CDR3 arises from other DNA sequences in this sample as well. The chain is built from TRBV27 and TRBJ1-6, with 7 bases aligning to TRBD1. Germline assignment: CDR1 MNHEY and CDR2 SMNVEV (reference sequence). V lost 3 bases, J lost 8 bases, and 1 base stayed unmatched. There are 13 residues in the CDR3. CDR3 coding DNA: TGTGCCAGCAGTTTTGGGACAGATTCACCCCTCCACTTT. This translates into CASSFGTDSPLHF.

V gene TRBV5-4 combines with J gene TRBJ1-1; 10 bases fit TRBD1. V was clipped by 1 base and J by 5 bases; unmatched bases: 5. Germline CDR1 SGHNT, CDR2 YYREEE (reference sequence). The CDR3 contains 15 residues. CDR3 DNA sequence: TGTGCCAGCAGCTTGATCCGGGACAGGGGAACTGAAGCTTTCTTT. It specifies CASSLIRDRGTEAFF.

This sequence joins TRBV27 and TRBJ2-5, with 10 bases identical to TRBD1. Germline trimming cut 4 bases from V and 5 bases from J; bases unmatched to any gene: 13. CDR1 MNHEY and CDR2 SMNVEV come from the germline V gene (reference sequence). This CDR3 has 17 amino acids. The CDR3 DNA follows: TGTGCCAGCAGTTCGTCCCGGGACAGGGGACGTCGGGAGACCCAGTACTTC. Translated, it gives CASSSSRDRGRRETQYF.

The DNA of the CDR3 is TGTGCCATCAGTGAGGCAAGGGACAGGGTAACAGATACGCAGTATTTT. Protein sequence: CAISEARDRVTDTQYF. The genes are TRBV10-3 and TRBJ2-3; 9 positions agree with TRBD1. Looked up from germline, CDR1 is ENHRY and CDR2 is SYGVKD. The CDR3 contains 16 residues. V shed 2 bases, J shed 3 bases, and the junction held 6 bases outside the gene matches.

This chain uses TRBV4-3 with TRBJ1-4, with D tentatively TRBD1 (5 bases). The CDR3 extends over 16 amino acids. Trimming removed 3 bases at V and 2 bases at J, with 13 bases between. Germline V lookup: CDR1 LGHNA, CDR2 YSLEER. CDR3 bases: TGCGCCAGCAGCCACGGGGGAGAGGGGACTAATGAAAAACTGTTTTTT. It translates to CASSHGGEGTNEKLFF.

CDR3 sequence reads: CATLDTSSYNEQFF. The CDR3 nucleotides read TGTGCCACCCTGGACACTTCATCCTACAATGAGCAGTTCTTC. V is TRBV2 and J is TRBJ2-1; a weak D match, TRBD1 (5 bases). CDR1 and CDR2 from the germline V gene are SNHLY and FYNNEI. The CDR3 runs to 14 residues. V dropped 10 bases and J dropped 1 base, with 14 bases sitting between them. Variable domain in full (rest from reference TRBV2 and TRBJ2-1): EPEVTQTPSHQVTQMGQEVILRCVPISNHLYFYWYRQILGQKVEFLVSFYNNEISEKSEIFDDQFSVERPDGSNFTLKIRSTKLEDSAMYFCATLDTSSYNEQFFGPGTRLTVL.

This clone was counted once. The rearrangement uses TRBV7-2 and TRBJ1-6; no reliable D call. The germline CDR1 and CDR2 sequences are SGHTA and FQGNSA. V was trimmed by 5 bases and J by 16 bases, leaving 12 bases between them. The CDR3 runs to 11 residues. CDR3 sequence: CASSLEKVLHF. The CDR3 nucleotides are TGTGCCAGCAGCCTGGAGAAAGTTCTCCACTTT.

About this clone: The junction does not match germline at one end; this may be a read error. V usage is TRBV15 and J usage is TRBJ1-5; TRBD1 agrees at 7 bases. Germline V gives CDR1 LNHNV, CDR2 YYDKDF (reference sequence). The CDR3 has 18 residues. The CDR3 loop is CATSRERVITGEHQPQHF. CDR3 in DNA: TGTGCCACCAGCCGAGAGAGAGTAATAACAGGGGAGCATCAGCCCCAGCATTTT.

This clone has ten or more counts. The J gene is TRBJ2-7, the V gene TRBV28, with 10 bases matching TRBD1. The length of the CDR3 is 16 residues. V was clipped by 5 bases and J by 2 bases; unmatched bases: 9. CDR1 is MDHEN and CDR2 is SYDVKM in the germline V gene. The CDR3 protein is CASSPLRGQGAYEQYF. The DNA of the CDR3 is TGTGCCAGCAGTCCGCTTCGAGGACAGGGGGCCTACGAGCAGTACTTC. The complete variable domain, with remaining parts taken from reference TRBV28 and TRBJ2-7, reads DVKVTQSSRYLVKRTGEKVFLECVQDMDHENMFWYRQDPGLGLRLIYFSYDVKMKEKGDIPEGYSVSREKKERFSLILESASTNQTSMYLCASSPLRGQGAYEQYFGPGTRLTVT.

This sequence joins TRBV7-9 and TRBJ2-2, with D perhaps TRBD1 (6 bases). The germline V and J ends were trimmed by 4 bases and 0 bases, with 12 bases remaining between them. Germline V CDR1 and CDR2: SEHNR, FQNEAQ (reference sequence). The CDR3 spans 16 residues. This CDR3 reads CASSSTGLANTGELFF. The CDR3 bases are TGTGCCAGCAGCTCCACAGGGTTGGCGAACACCGGGGAGCTGTTTTTT. Supplemented by reference TRBV7-9 and TRBJ2-2, the full variable domain reads DTGVSQNPRHKITKRGQNVTFRCDPISEHNRLYWYRQTLGQGPEFLTYFQNEAQLEKSRLLSDRFSAERPKGSFSTLEIQRTEQGDSAMYLCASSSTGLANTGELFFGEGSRLTVL.

The CDR3 coding sequence is TGTGCCAGTAGTATGTCTCAGATCAGCAATCAGCCCCAGCATTTT. Translation: CASSMSQISNQPQHF. The chain recombines TRBV19 with TRBJ1-5; D gene uncertain. The CDR3 has 15 amino acids. The germline V gene encodes CDR1 LNHDA and CDR2 SQIVND (reference sequence). V gave up 3 bases and J gave up 1 base, with 10 bases separating them.

The chain combines TRBV18 with TRBJ2-7, with D possibly being TRBD2 (5 bases). Trimming took 3 bases from V and 2 from J, leaving 17 bases between them. In germline, CDR1 is KGHSH, CDR2 LQKENI. The CDR3 loop spans 16 amino acids. CDR3 loop: CASSPGVRGSAYEQYF. CDR3 sequence (DNA): TGTGCCAGCTCACCGGGCGTCCGGGGTTCCGCCTACGAGCAGTACTTC.

The chain links TRBV5-4 to TRBJ2-1, with 9 bases matching TRBD2. CDR1 SGHNT and CDR2 YYREEE come from the germline V gene (reference sequence). V lost 3 bases to trimming and J lost 7 bases; unmatched junction nucleotides: 5. The CDR3 has 14 amino acids. CDR3 region: CASSSASGINEQFF. The DNA for the CDR3 is TGTGCCAGCAGCTCGGCTAGCGGGATTAATGAGCAGTTCTTC.

This clone was seen once. The chain joins TRBV6-2 or TRBV6-3 to TRBJ1-5, with 9 bases that match TRBD1. CDR3 length: 17 residues. The V segment lost 4 bases and the J segment 4 bases; nucleotides outside the gene matches: 11. CDR1 and CDR2 (germline): MNHEY, SVGEGT. The CDR3 here is CASSSRGGTGINQPQHF. The CDR3 bases are TGTGCCAGCAGTTCTAGAGGGGGGACAGGGATTAATCAGCCCCAGCATTTT.

The chain links TRBV18 to TRBJ1-2, with a tentative D call TRBD1 (5 bases). Germline V gene sequence: CDR1 KGHSH, CDR2 LQKENI. This CDR3 has 13 amino acids. V was shortened by 3 bases and J by 6 bases, with 11 bases between the two germline ends. CDR3 residues: CASSPQGNNGYTF. CDR3 sequence (DNA): TGTGCCAGCTCACCCCAGGGCAACAATGGCTACACCTTC.

The rearrangement links TRBV5-1 to TRBJ2-7; 8 bases align to TRBD1. The CDR3 runs 14 residues. Germline trimming cut 0 bases from V and 7 bases from J; bases unmatched to any gene: 6. CDR1 and CDR2 from the germline V gene are SGHRS and YFSETQ. Written as DNA, the CDR3 is TGCGCCAGCAGCTTGGAGGGCAGGGGGCAGGAGCAGTACTTC. It specifies CASSLEGRGQEQYF.

The chain is built from TRBV27 and TRBJ2-6; TRBD1 agrees at 7 bases. The CDR3 totals 18 residues. The V gene's germline CDR1 is MNHEY and CDR2 SMNVEV (reference sequence). Trimming at V came to 4 bases and at J to 1 base, leaving 10 bases not matched to a gene. The CDR3 sequence: CASSSLRQGGSGANVLTF. The CDR3 DNA follows: TGTGCCAGCAGTTCCCTTCGACAGGGTGGGTCTGGGGCCAACGTCCTGACTTTC.

This CDR3 reads CASNTWGADGYTF. In DNA form, the CDR3 reads TGTGCCAGCAATACTTGGGGCGCAGATGGCTACACCTTC. The J gene is TRBJ1-2, the V gene TRBV28; D may be TRBD1 (5 bases). The germline V and J ends were trimmed by 7 bases and 6 bases, with 15 bases remaining between them. Looked up from germline, CDR1 is MDHEN and CDR2 is SYDVKM. The CDR3 is 13 amino acids.

This chain links TRBV7-9 with TRBJ2-5; 10 nucleotides align to TRBD1. The CDR3 runs 18 residues. V lost 3 bases, J lost 2 bases, and 12 bases stayed unmatched. Germline CDR1 reads SEHNR; CDR2 reads FQNEAQ (reference sequence). The CDR3 bases are TGTGCCAGCAGCTTCCCCCGTCGGGACAGGGGTATACAAGAGACCCAGTACTTC. It yields the protein CASSFPRRDRGIQETQYF.

The genes are TRBV28 and TRBJ2-5; 7 bases match TRBD2. Germline V gene data show CDR1 as MDHEN and CDR2 as SYDVKM. This CDR3 has 13 residues. V shed 7 bases and J 3 bases; nucleotides not matched to a gene: 5. CDR3 sequence (DNA): TGTGCCAGCACCTGGGGGGGGAAAGAGACCCAGTACTTC. Encoded protein: CASTWGGKETQYF.

The rearrangement uses TRBV2 and TRBJ1-6; 8 positions agree with TRBD1. CDR1 is SNHLY and CDR2 is FYNNEI in the germline V gene. The trim removed 8 bases at V and 5 bases at J, leaving 11 bases unmatched. The CDR3 loop spans 16 amino acids. This chain's CDR3 is CASVPRQGRNNSPLHF. In nucleotides, the CDR3 is TGTGCCAGCGTCCCCCGACAGGGGCGAAATAATTCACCCCTCCACTTT.